These 28 T cell receptor beta chains originate from one sample sequenced in a study of blood T cell repertoires in COVID-19. TCRdb keeps only in-frame clones here, not all; method: immunoSEQ multiplex PCR. The profile shows about 140,000 clones, roughly 89% of them singletons. Sequenced material: PBMCs or T cells enriched from blood (not recorded which). The receptors shown here come from a man aged 50 to 60 who had recovered from COVID-19.

CDR3 amino acids: CASSYRTSGTFETQYF. CDR3 nucleotide sequence: TGTGCCAGCAGCTATCGGACTAGCGGGACCTTTGAGACCCAGTACTTC. The chain has TRBV7-9 and TRBJ2-5; 12 bases fit TRBD2. CDR1 and CDR2 from the germline V gene are SEHNR and FQNEAQ (reference sequence). The CDR3 covers 16 residues. V shed 4 bases, J shed 5 bases, and the junction held 8 bases outside the gene matches. The full variable domain, completed using reference TRBV7-9 and TRBJ2-5, is DTGVSQNPRHKITKRGQNVTFRCDPISEHNRLYWYRQTLGQGPEFLTYFQNEAQLEKSRLLSDRFSAERPKGSFSTLEIQRTEQGDSAMYLCASSYRTSGTFETQYFGPGTRLLVL.

This clone has a single count. The chain uses TRBV7-2 and TRBJ1-5, with 8 bases that match TRBD1. CDR3 length: 15 amino acids. The trim removed 5 bases at V and 3 bases at J, leaving 6 bases unmatched. Germline CDR1 is SGHTA and CDR2 is FQGNSA. This CDR3 reads CASSPRTGFNQPQHF. Here the CDR3 DNA reads TGTGCCAGCAGCCCCCGGACAGGGTTCAATCAGCCCCAGCATTTT.

This clone was counted once. This chain connects TRBV10-3 to TRBJ1-5; D remains unclear. This CDR3 has 16 residues. The V gene's germline CDR1 is ENHRY and CDR2 SYGVKD. Trimming removed 10 bases from V and 0 bases from J, with 19 bases in between. This CDR3 is CATAARAGSSNQPQHF. The CDR3 coding sequence is TGTGCCACCGCCGCGCGGGCGGGGAGTAGCAATCAGCCCCAGCATTTT.

The chain links TRBV12-3 or TRBV12-4 to TRBJ2-3; D uncertain. This CDR3 contains 13 residues. V shed 5 bases and J shed 4 bases, with 10 bases lying between them. This CDR3 reads CASSTARPDTQYF. The CDR3 DNA reads TGTGCCAGCAGTACCGCGCGGCCAGATACGCAGTATTTT.

The J gene is TRBJ1-2, the V gene TRBV2, with a weak D call TRBD1 (5 bases). The CDR3 runs to 15 residues. CDR1 and CDR2 from the germline V gene are SNHLY and FYNNEI. Trimming cost V 7 bases and J 4 bases, with 19 bases left between them. CDR3 protein: CASILGQSRRYGYTF. The CDR3 DNA sequence: TGTGCCAGCATCCTGGGGCAGTCCCGGCGCTATGGCTACACCTTC.

The genes are TRBV7-9 and TRBJ1-2; TRBD1 matches 11 bases. The CDR3 covers 17 residues. J gave up 4 bases and V 5 bases, and 12 bases lay outside the gene matches. Looked up from germline, CDR1 is SEHNR and CDR2 is FQNEAQ (reference sequence). The CDR3 loop is CASSDSYGDRGSYGYTF. CDR3 bases: TGTGCCAGCAGCGACTCCTACGGGGACAGGGGGAGCTATGGCTACACCTTC.

The chain uses TRBV3-1 (or the pseudogene TRBV3-2) and TRBJ2-1; D may be TRBD1 (6 bases). Germline values: CDR1 LGHDT, CDR2 YNNKEL (reference sequence). Trimming took off 3 bases at V and 0 bases at J, with 15 bases between the two ends. The CDR3 runs to 17 residues. CDR3 coding DNA: TGTGCCAGCAGCCAGGTACAGGGCTTGAGCTCCTACAATGAGCAGTTCTTC. Its translation is CASSQVQGLSSYNEQFF.

This chain joins TRBV19 and TRBJ1-2; tentatively, D is TRBD1 (6 bases). Trimming removed 5 bases at V and 1 base at J, with 14 bases between. The CDR3 spans 15 residues. The germline V gene encodes CDR1 LNHDA and CDR2 SQIVND (reference sequence). The chain's CDR3 is CASSGRDIINYGYTF. The DNA of the CDR3 is TGTGCCAGTAGTGGACGGGACATAATTAACTATGGCTACACCTTC.

The chain carries TRBV24-1 and TRBJ2-3; D gene ambiguous. V shed 6 bases and J shed 0 bases, with 6 bases lying between them. The CDR3 length is 13 residues. The germline CDR1 and CDR2 sequences are KGHDR and SFDVKD. Here the CDR3 DNA reads TGTGCCACCAGTTTGTCGAGCACAGATACGCAGTATTTT. Its protein is CATSLSSTDTQYF.

This chain connects TRBV5-1 to TRBJ1-5; weak D call: TRBD1 (6 bases). The V and J ends lost 0 bases and 3 bases respectively, with 7 bases between them. Germline CDR1 is SGHRS and CDR2 is YFSETQ. CDR3 size: 14 residues. As DNA, the CDR3 is TGCGCCAGCAGCTTGGCAGGGGTCAATCAGCCCCAGCATTTT. Protein: CASSLAGVNQPQHF.

The chain joins TRBV29-1 to TRBJ2-4; tentative D call: TRBD2 (5 bases). The germline gives CDR1 SQVTM, CDR2 ANQGSEA. The CDR3 is 11 amino acids. V gave up 4 bases and J gave up 6 bases, with 7 bases separating them. The CDR3 spells CSVGEGNIQYF. The CDR3 nucleotides read TGCAGCGTTGGCGAGGGAAACATTCAGTACTTC.

The J gene is TRBJ2-5, the V gene TRBV30; the match to TRBD2 covers 9 bases. Trimming cost V 3 bases and J 5 bases; bases outside gene matches: 10. CDR1 and CDR2 from the germline V gene are GTSNPN and SVGIG (reference sequence). This CDR3 comprises 15 residues. CDR3 residues: CAWRRLAGGDETQYF. The DNA for the CDR3 is TGTGCCTGGAGACGGTTGGCGGGAGGGGACGAGACCCAGTACTTC.

The chain uses TRBV5-6 and TRBJ1-2; D unclear. Germline CDR1 SGHDT, CDR2 YYEEEE. The ends were cut back, 1 base at V and 4 bases at J, with 8 bases in the middle. The CDR3 has 13 amino acids. CDR3 in DNA: TGTGCCAGCAGCTTGAGAGGGAGCTATGGCTACACCTTC. This codes for CASSLRGSYGYTF. The whole variable domain, filled in from reference TRBV5-6 and TRBJ1-2, reads DAGVTQSPTHLIKTRGQQVTLRCSPKSGHDTVSWYQQALGQGPQFIFQYYEEEERQRGNFPDRFSGHQFPNYSSELNVNALLLGDSALYLCASSLRGSYGYTFGSGTRLTVV.

This chain uses TRBV3-1 (or the pseudogene TRBV3-2) with TRBJ2-1; the D is unclear. Deletions cut 1 base from V and 8 bases from J, with 3 bases between. The CDR3 runs to 11 residues. Per the germline V gene, CDR1 is LGHDT and CDR2 is YNNKEL (reference sequence). The CDR3 loop is CASSQVDEQFF. For the CDR3, the DNA is TGTGCCAGCAGCCAAGTAGATGAGCAGTTCTTC.

This clone came up once. The chain combines TRBV7-8 with TRBJ2-5; D perhaps matches TRBD1 (5 bases). Trimming removed 5 bases at V and 1 base at J, with 11 bases between. Germline CDR1 and CDR2: SGHVS and FQNEAQ. The CDR3 totals 14 residues. CDR3 loop: CASSPAGAQETQYF. CDR3 in DNA: TGTGCCAGCAGCCCCGCTGGGGCCCAAGAGACCCAGTACTTC.

This chain connects TRBV29-1 to TRBJ2-5, with 10 positions matching TRBD1. Germline V CDR1 and CDR2: SQVTM, ANQGSEA. V trimming: 8 bases; J trimming: 5 bases; junction bases outside the gene matches: 8. This CDR3 spans 13 amino acids. CDR3 sequence: CSFDRGLVETQYF. In nucleotides, the CDR3 is TGCAGCTTCGACAGGGGGCTGGTGGAGACCCAGTACTTC.

This rearrangement joins TRBV18 to TRBJ2-1; D may be TRBD2 (6 bases). The CDR3 runs 14 residues. In germline, CDR1 is KGHSH, CDR2 LQKENI. V lost 2 bases and J lost 9, with 14 bases in between. DNA of the CDR3: TGTGCCAGCTCACCAGCTTGGGGGGAAACTGAGCAGTTCTTC. Encoded protein: CASSPAWGETEQFF.

The chain joins TRBV5-8 to TRBJ1-4; 8 nucleotides match TRBD1. V shed 4 bases and J 4 bases; nucleotides not matched to a gene: 6. The CDR3 is 15 residues long. Germline CDR1 is SGHTS and CDR2 is YDEGEE. This chain's CDR3 is CASSTGQGVNEKLFF. The CDR3 DNA sequence: TGTGCCAGCAGCACCGGACAGGGCGTTAATGAAAAACTGTTTTTT.

This chain connects TRBV2 to TRBJ1-2; D is undetermined. CDR3 length: 13 amino acids. Germline CDR1 SNHLY, CDR2 FYNNEI. Deletions cut 4 bases from V and 1 base from J, with 7 bases between. The CDR3 bases are TGTGCCAGCAGTGTCGGGTATAACTATGGCTACACCTTC. It yields the protein CASSVGYNYGYTF. Using reference TRBV2 and TRBJ1-2 for the parts outside the CDR3, the full variable domain is EPEVTQTPSHQVTQMGQEVILRCVPISNHLYFYWYRQILGQKVEFLVSFYNNEISEKSEIFDDQFSVERPDGSNFTLKIRSTKLEDSAMYFCASSVGYNYGYTFGSGTRLTVV.

This chain uses TRBV5-1 with TRBJ1-4; 9 nucleotides match TRBD1. The CDR3 contains 15 residues. The germline V gene encodes CDR1 SGHRS and CDR2 YFSETQ. The V and J ends lost 5 bases and 5 bases, in that order; junction bases with no gene match: 7. The CDR3 coding sequence is TGCGCCAGCAGGGCGATACAGGGGGCGAATGAAAAACTGTTTTTT. Translation gives CASRAIQGANEKLFF.

This rearrangement joins TRBV7-8 to TRBJ2-2, with a possible D match to TRBD2 (6 bases). CDR1 SGHVS and CDR2 FQNEAQ come from the germline V gene. The CDR3 length is 16 residues. The V and J ends lost 2 bases and 6 bases respectively, with 16 bases between them. CDR3 nucleotide sequence: TGTGCCAGCAGCTTACGCGGGGTCGGAAACCCCGGGGAGCTGTTTTTT. This codes for CASSLRGVGNPGELFF.

DNA of the CDR3: TGTGCCAGCAGTCAAGGGACATACGGTGAGCAGTACTTC. Protein sequence: CASSQGTYGEQYF. The gene calls are TRBV6-2 or TRBV6-3 and TRBJ2-7; perhaps TRBD1 as D (6 bases). V shed 5 bases and J shed 7 bases, with 15 bases lying between them. Germline lookup yields CDR1 MNHEY and CDR2 SVGEGT. There are 13 residues in the CDR3.

The chain couples TRBV7-2 to TRBJ2-5, with D perhaps TRBD1 (6 bases). Germline CDR1 is SGHTA and CDR2 is FQGNSA. This CDR3 is built from 18 residues. The V and J ends lost 4 bases and 5 bases respectively, with 26 bases between them. The CDR3 here is CASSSPRSSVTGKETQYF. The CDR3 coding sequence is TGTGCCAGCAGCTCCCCCAGGTCTTCCGTTACAGGGAAGGAGACCCAGTACTTC.

The chain joins TRBV11-2 to TRBJ1-3; tentative D call: TRBD1 (6 bases). CDR1 is SGHAT and CDR2 is FQNNGV in the germline V gene. This CDR3 has 16 residues. Trimming took 5 bases from V and 3 from J, leaving 17 bases between them. In DNA form, the CDR3 reads TGTGCCAGCAGCCGCCAAACGGGGGGGCTTGGAAACACCATATATTTT. This sequence encodes CASSRQTGGLGNTIYF.

The V and J genes are TRBV24-1 and TRBJ1-4, with D unclear. Per germline, CDR1 KGHDR and CDR2 SFDVKD. CDR3 length equals 15 residues. V lost 2 bases and J lost 4, with 10 bases in between. The DNA of the CDR3 is TGTGCCACCAGTGATTCCAAGGAGTATAATGAAAAACTGTTTTTT. Translating it yields CATSDSKEYNEKLFF.

V usage is TRBV20-1 and J usage is TRBJ1-5, with TRBD1 as a possible D gene (5 bases). The germline V gene has CDR1 DFQATT and CDR2 SNEGSKA (reference sequence). The CDR3 runs to 13 residues. Trimming stripped 3 bases from V and 6 bases from J, with 12 bases between. CDR3 DNA: TGCAGTGCTAGTGGCAGGGCAGGTCAGCCCCAGCATTTT. This codes for CSASGRAGQPQHF.

This clone was picked up a small number of times. J is TRBJ1-4 and V is TRBV2; 9 nucleotides line up with TRBD1. The CDR3 length is 15 residues. J gave up 7 bases and V 5 bases, and 8 bases lay outside the gene matches. Germline V lookup: CDR1 SNHLY, CDR2 FYNNEI. CDR3 sequence (DNA): TGTGCCAGCAGTACAGGGGGCGCATTCCGTGAAAAACTGTTTTTT. Amino acid sequence: CASSTGGAFREKLFF.

The chain joins TRBV7-3 to TRBJ2-2; TRBD2 might be the D (5 bases). The CDR3 loop spans 15 amino acids. Germline CDR1 reads SGHTA; CDR2 reads FQGTGA. With 5 bases removed from V and 4 bases from J, the gap between germline ends came to 14 bases. The CDR3 loop is CASSPGSAGTGELFF. Written as DNA, the CDR3 is TGTGCCAGCAGCCCGGGAAGCGCGGGCACCGGGGAGCTGTTTTTT.